This T cell receptor (beta chain) originates from a study of blood T cell repertoires in COVID-19. About the research overall: PBMCs, B-cell-depleted T cells, or T cells provided the cDNA or gDNA that made up the material.

Sequenced by immunoSEQ multiplex PCR; TCRdb stores in-frame clones only, minus some. This sample carries tens of thousands of clones, roughly nine tenths of them seen once, and the ten largest clones take around 30%. CDR1 is LGHDT and CDR2 is YNNKEL in the germline V gene (reference sequence). CDR3 length: 13 amino acids. V lost 4 bases to trimming and J lost 7 bases, with 13 bases between them. The specimen sequenced was peripheral blood. The clonotype was recovered from an elderly woman with acute or convalescent COVID-19. The V and J genes are TRBV3-1 (or the pseudogene TRBV3-2) and TRBJ1-2; perhaps TRBD1 as D (5 bases). The DNA for the CDR3 is TGTGCCAGCAGCCGGGGAGGGGTGCCTGGCTACACCTTC. Translation: CASSRGGVPGYTF.